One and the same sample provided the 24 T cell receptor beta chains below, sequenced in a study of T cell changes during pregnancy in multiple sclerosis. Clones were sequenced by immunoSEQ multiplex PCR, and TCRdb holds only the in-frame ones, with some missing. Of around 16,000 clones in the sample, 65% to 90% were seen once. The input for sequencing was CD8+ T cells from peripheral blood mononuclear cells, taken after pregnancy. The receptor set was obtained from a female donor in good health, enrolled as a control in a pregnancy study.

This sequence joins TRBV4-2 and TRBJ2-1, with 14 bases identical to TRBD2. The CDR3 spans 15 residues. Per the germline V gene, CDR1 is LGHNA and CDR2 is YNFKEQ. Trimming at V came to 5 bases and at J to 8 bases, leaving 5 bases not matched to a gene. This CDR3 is CASSEGLAGVDEQFF. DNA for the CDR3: TGTGCCAGCAGCGAGGGACTAGCGGGAGTCGATGAGCAGTTCTTC.

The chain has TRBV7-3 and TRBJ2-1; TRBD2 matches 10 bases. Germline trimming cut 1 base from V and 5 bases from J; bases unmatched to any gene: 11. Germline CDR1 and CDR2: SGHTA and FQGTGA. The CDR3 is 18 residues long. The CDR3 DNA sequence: TGTGCCAGCAGCTTAATCCCGGGTCTGAGCGGGGGGGACAATGAGCAGTTCTTC. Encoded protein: CASSLIPGLSGGDNEQFF.

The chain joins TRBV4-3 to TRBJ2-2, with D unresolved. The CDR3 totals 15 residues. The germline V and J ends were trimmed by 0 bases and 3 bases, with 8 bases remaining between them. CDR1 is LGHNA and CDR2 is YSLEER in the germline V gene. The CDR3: CASSQDQEDTGELFF. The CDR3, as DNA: TGCGCCAGCAGCCAAGATCAAGAGGACACCGGGGAGCTGTTTTTT.

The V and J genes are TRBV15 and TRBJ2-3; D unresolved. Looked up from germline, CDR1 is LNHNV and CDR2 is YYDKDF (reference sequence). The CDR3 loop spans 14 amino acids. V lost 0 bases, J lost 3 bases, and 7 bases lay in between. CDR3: CATSRDSRTDTQYF. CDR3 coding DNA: TGTGCCACCAGCAGAGATTCGAGGACAGATACGCAGTATTTT.

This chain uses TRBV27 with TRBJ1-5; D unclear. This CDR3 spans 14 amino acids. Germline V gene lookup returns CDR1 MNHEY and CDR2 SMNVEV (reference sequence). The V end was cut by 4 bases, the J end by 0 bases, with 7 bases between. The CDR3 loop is CASSYENSNQPQHF. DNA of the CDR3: TGTGCCAGCAGTTACGAGAATAGCAATCAGCCCCAGCATTTT.

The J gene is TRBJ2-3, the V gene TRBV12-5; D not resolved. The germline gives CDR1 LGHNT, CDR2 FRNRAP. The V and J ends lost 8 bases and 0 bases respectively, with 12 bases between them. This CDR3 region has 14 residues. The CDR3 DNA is TGTGCTAGTACTCCCTCGGTGAGCACAGATACGCAGTATTTT. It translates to CASTPSVSTDTQYF.

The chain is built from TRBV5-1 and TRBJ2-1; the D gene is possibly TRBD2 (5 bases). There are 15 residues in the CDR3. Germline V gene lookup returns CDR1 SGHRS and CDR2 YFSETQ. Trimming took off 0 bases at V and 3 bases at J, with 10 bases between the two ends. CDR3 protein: CASSLATTNYNEQFF. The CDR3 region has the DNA TGCGCCAGCAGCTTGGCCACGACTAACTACAATGAGCAGTTCTTC.

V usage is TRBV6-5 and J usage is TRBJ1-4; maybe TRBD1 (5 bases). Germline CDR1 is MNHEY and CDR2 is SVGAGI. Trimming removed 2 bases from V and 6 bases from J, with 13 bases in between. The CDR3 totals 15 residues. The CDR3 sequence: CASSYTPAGYEKLFF. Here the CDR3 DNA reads TGTGCCAGCAGTTACACACCGGCAGGGTATGAAAAACTGTTTTTT.

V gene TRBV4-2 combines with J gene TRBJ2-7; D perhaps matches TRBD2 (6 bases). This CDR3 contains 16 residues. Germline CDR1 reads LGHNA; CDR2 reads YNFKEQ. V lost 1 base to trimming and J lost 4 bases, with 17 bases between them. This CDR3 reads CASSQADRDSSYEQYF. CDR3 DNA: TGTGCCAGCAGCCAAGCAGACCGGGACTCGTCTTACGAGCAGTACTTC.

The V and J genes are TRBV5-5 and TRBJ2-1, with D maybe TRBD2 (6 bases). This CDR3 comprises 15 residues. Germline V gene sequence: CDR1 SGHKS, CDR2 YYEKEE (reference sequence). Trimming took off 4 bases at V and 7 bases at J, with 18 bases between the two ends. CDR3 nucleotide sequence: TGTGCCAGCAGCGGGGGGACTCGTCAATTGAATGAGCAGTTCTTC. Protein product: CASSGGTRQLNEQFF.

The CDR3 sequence: CASSAAPQREGQADTQYF. The CDR3 region has the DNA TGTGCCAGCAGTGCAGCCCCCCAGCGGGAGGGCCAGGCAGATACGCAGTATTTT. The chain carries TRBV28 and TRBJ2-3, with TRBD2 matching 10 bases. V trimming: 5 bases; J trimming: 4 bases; junction bases outside the gene matches: 15. Germline assignment: CDR1 MDHEN and CDR2 SYDVKM. The CDR3 length is 18 residues. Using reference TRBV28 and TRBJ2-3 for the parts outside the CDR3, the full variable domain is DVKVTQSSRYLVKRTGEKVFLECVQDMDHENMFWYRQDPGLGLRLIYFSYDVKMKEKGDIPEGYSVSREKKERFSLILESASTNQTSMYLCASSAAPQREGQADTQYFGPGTRLTVL.

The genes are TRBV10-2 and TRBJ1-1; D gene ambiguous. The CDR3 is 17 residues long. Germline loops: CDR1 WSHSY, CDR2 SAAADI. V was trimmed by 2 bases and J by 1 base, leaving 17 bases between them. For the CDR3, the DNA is TGCGCCAGCAGTGAGCCCGCAATAGCCCTCCAGAACACTGAAGCTTTCTTT. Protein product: CASSEPAIALQNTEAFF.

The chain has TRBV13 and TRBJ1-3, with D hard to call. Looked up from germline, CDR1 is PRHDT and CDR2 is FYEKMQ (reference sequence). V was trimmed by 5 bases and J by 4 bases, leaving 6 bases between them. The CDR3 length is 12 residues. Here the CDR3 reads CASSQAGNTIYF. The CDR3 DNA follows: TGTGCCAGCAGCCAAGCCGGAAACACCATATATTTT.

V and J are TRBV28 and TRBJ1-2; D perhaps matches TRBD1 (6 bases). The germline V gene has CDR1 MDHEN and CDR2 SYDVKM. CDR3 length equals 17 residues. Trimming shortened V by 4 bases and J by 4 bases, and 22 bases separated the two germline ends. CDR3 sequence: CASSYPTPIQGTYGYTF. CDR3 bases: TGTGCCAGCAGTTATCCTACCCCAATACAGGGAACCTATGGCTACACCTTC.

The CDR3 spells CASSYRRSGREDTQYF. Written as DNA, the CDR3 is TGTGCCAGCAGTTACCGCCGTAGCGGTAGGGAAGATACGCAGTATTTT. The genes are TRBV6-6 and TRBJ2-3, with D perhaps TRBD2 (6 bases). V shed 2 bases and J shed 5 bases, with 17 bases lying between them. The CDR3 totals 16 residues. Germline loops: CDR1 MNHNY, CDR2 SVGAGI (reference sequence).

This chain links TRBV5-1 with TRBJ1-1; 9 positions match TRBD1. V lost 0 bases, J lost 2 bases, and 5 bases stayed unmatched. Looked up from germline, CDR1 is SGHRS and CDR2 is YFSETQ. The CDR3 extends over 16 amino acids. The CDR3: CASSLEGTGTNTEAFF. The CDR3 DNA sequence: TGCGCCAGCAGCTTGGAGGGGACAGGGACTAACACTGAAGCTTTCTTT.

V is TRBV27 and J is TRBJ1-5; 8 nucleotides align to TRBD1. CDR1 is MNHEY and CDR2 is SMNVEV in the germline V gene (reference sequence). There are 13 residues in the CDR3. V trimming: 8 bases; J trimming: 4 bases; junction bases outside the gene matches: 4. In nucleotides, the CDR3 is TGTGCCAGCGGACAGGGTCCAAATCAGCCCCAGCATTTT. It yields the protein CASGQGPNQPQHF.

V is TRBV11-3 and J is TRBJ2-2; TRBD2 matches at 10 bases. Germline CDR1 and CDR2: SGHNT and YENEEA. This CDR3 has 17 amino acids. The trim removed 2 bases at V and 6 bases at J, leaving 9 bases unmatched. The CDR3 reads CASSLTSGVGVSGELFF. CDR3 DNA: TGTGCCAGCAGCTTAACTAGCGGGGTAGGAGTTTCCGGGGAGCTGTTTTTT.

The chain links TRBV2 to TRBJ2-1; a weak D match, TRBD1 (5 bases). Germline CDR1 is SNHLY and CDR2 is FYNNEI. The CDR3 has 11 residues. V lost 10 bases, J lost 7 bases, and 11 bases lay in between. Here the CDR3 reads CATQKGNEQFF. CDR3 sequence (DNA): TGTGCCACTCAAAAGGGGAATGAGCAGTTCTTC.

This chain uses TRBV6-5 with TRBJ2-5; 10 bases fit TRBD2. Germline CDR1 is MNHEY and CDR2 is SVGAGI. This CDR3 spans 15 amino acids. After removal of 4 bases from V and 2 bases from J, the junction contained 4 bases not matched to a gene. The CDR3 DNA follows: TGTGCCAGCAGTTTCGGGACTAGCGCGCAAGAGACCCAGTACTTC. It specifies CASSFGTSAQETQYF.

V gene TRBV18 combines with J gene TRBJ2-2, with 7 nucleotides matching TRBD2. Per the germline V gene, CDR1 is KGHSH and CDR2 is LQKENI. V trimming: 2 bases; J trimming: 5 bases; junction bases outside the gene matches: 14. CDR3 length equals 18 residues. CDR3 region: CASSPMAGEIPLTGELFF. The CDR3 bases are TGTGCCAGCTCACCAATGGCGGGAGAGATCCCGTTGACCGGGGAGCTGTTTTTT. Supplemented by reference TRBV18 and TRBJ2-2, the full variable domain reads NAGVMQNPRHLVRRRGQEARLRCSPMKGHSHVYWYRQLPEEGLKFMVYLQKENIIDESGMPKERFSAEFPKEGPSILRIQQVVRGDSAAYFCASSPMAGEIPLTGELFFGEGSRLTVL.

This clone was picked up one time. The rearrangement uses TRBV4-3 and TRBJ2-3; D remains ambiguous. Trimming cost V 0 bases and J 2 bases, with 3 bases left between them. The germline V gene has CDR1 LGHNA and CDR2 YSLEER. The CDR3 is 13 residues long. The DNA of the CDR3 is TGCGCCAGCAGCCAAGACTACACAGATACGCAGTATTTT. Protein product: CASSQDYTDTQYF.

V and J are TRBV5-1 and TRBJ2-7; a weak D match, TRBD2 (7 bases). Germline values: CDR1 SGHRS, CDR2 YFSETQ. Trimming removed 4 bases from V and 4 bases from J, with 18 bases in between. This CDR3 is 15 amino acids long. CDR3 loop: CASSLTGGAGYEQYF. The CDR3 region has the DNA TGCGCCAGCAGCCTGACGGGGGGCGCGGGATACGAGCAGTACTTC. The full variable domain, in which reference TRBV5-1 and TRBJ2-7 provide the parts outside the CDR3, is KAGVTQTPRYLIKTRGQQVTLSCSPISGHRSVSWYQQTPGQGLQFLFEYFSETQRNKGNFPGRFSGRQFSNSRSEMNVSTLELGDSALYLCASSLTGGAGYEQYFGPGTRLTVT.

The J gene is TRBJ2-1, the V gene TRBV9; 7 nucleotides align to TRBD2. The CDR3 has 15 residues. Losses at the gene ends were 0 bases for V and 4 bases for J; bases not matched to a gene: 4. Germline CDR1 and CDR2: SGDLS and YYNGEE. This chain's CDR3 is CASSVDGGSYNEQFF. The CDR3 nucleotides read TGTGCCAGCAGCGTAGACGGGGGGTCGTACAATGAGCAGTTCTTC.